The source of this T cell receptor (beta chain) is a study of T cell responses to AZD1222 COVID-19 vaccine. V was shortened by 0 bases and J by 10 bases, with 17 bases between the two germline ends. The germline V gene has CDR1 SGHRS and CDR2 YFSETQ. The CDR3 runs to 16 residues. Findings and caveats of the study: Possibly, clonal diversity was underestimated; donors were largely white British and included more females.

The protocol was immunoSEQ multiplex PCR, while the TCRdb copy is restricted to in-frame clones and leaves out a portion. The table shows about 100,000 clones, with approximately 90% occurring only once. As regards this clone: No antigen is known for it.

The V call is TRBV5-1, the J call TRBJ1-6; D possibly corresponds to TRBD1 (5 bases). The sequence derives from an adult who received the AZD1222 COVID-19 vaccine. Material: peripheral blood, obtained 28 days after the second AZD1222 dose. DNA of the CDR3: TGCGCCAGCAGCTTGGATATGCCGGGGCAGGGATCACCCCTCCACTTT. Translation gives CASSLDMPGQGSPLHF.